What follows are 27 T cell receptor beta chains derived from one specimen sequenced in a study of regulatory T cells in long-lasting Graves disease. Building the TCR beta libraries relied on iRepertoire HTBI primers, and CDR3 regions underwent Arm-PCR. TCRdb reanalysed the multiplex PCR reads using MiXCR and keeps one entry per CDR3 protein. Counted here are roughly 500,000 distinct CDR3 sequences, about 15% occurring once; the ten biggest clones make up around a sixth. This sample's time point: newly diagnosed GD, antithyroid drugs for less than 3 months. TCR sequences were obtained from RNA taken from PBMCs. This sample also belongs to another study, concerning T cells in Graves' hyperthyroidism and ophthalmopathy.

Specimen: peripheral blood mononuclear cells (PBMCs), collected at new diagnosis, from a patient treated with antithyroid drugs. The receptors were sampled from a woman in her forties or fifties with Graves disease.

This clonotype was counted many times. The rearrangement links TRBV12-3 or TRBV12-4 to TRBJ2-3; D call uncertain. CDR3 length: 13 residues. The ends were cut back, 3 bases at V and 4 bases at J, with 8 bases in the middle. CDR3: CASSFAEADTQYF. Here the CDR3 DNA reads TGTGCCAGCAGTTTTGCCGAGGCAGATACGCAGTATTTT.

This clonotype was counted once. The chain carries TRBV28 and TRBJ2-5, with TRBD2 matching 8 bases. The CDR3 contains 15 residues. CDR1 is MDHEN, CDR2 SYDVKM, per germline. Trimming took 7 bases from V and 4 from J; bases not matched to a gene: 11. The CDR3, as DNA: TGTGCCAGCACCCCCCGGGGGGGGGGGGTAGAGACCCAGTACTTC. Its protein is CASTPRGGGVETQYF.

The chain employs TRBV24-1 and TRBJ2-1; 16 bases match TRBD2. Losses at the gene ends were 2 bases for V and 4 bases for J; bases not matched to a gene: 10. The germline gives CDR1 KGHDR, CDR2 SFDVKD. The CDR3 extends over 20 amino acids. The CDR3 loop is CATSDSPGLAGGPLYNEQFF. CDR3 nucleotides: TGTGCCACCAGTGATTCACCGGGACTAGCGGGAGGGCCTTTATACAATGAGCAGTTCTTC.

The chain has TRBV2 and TRBJ2-7; D remains unclear. V lost 8 bases, J lost 5 bases, and 13 bases lay in between. The CDR3 spans 12 residues. In germline, CDR1 is SNHLY, CDR2 FYNNEI. In DNA form, the CDR3 reads TGTGCCAGCTCACCCACAGAGGACGAGCAGTACTTC. This encodes CASSPTEDEQYF.

This clonotype was recorded many times. The rearrangement joins TRBV27 to TRBJ2-1, with D perhaps TRBD1 (7 bases). This CDR3 is 15 amino acids long. Trimming left V 6 bases short and J 8 bases short, with 20 bases between. Germline CDR1 reads MNHEY; CDR2 reads SMNVEV (reference sequence). In nucleotides, the CDR3 is TGTGCCAGCAGGCCTTCCTCAGGGGGGAACCATGAGCAGTTCTTC. Its protein is CASRPSSGGNHEQFF.

This clonotype has more than one count but fewer than ten. The chain employs TRBV19 and TRBJ1-1; maybe TRBD1 (6 bases). V gave up 7 bases and J gave up 4 bases, with 19 bases separating them. The CDR3 is made up of 15 amino acids. Germline V gene sequence: CDR1 LNHDA, CDR2 SQIVND (reference sequence). The CDR3 nucleotides read TGTGCCAGTACCCCTATTAGGGGGGGCGGCACTGAAGCTTTCTTT. Encoded protein: CASTPIRGGGTEAFF.

This clonotype was counted between two and nine times. V usage is TRBV24-1 and J usage is TRBJ2-2; D possibly corresponds to TRBD1 (6 bases). Germline V gene data show CDR1 as KGHDR and CDR2 as SFDVKD. CDR3 length: 14 residues. With 12 bases removed from V and 3 bases from J, the gap between germline ends came to 16 bases. The CDR3 region has the DNA TGTGCCTCCCGGGGACACGGGGACACCGGGGAGCTGTTTTTT. It encodes CASRGHGDTGELFF.

At least ten counts were recorded for this clonotype. The genes are TRBV2 and TRBJ1-2; 7 positions match TRBD1. The V gene's germline CDR1 is SNHLY and CDR2 FYNNEI. The CDR3 has 13 residues. With 6 bases clipped from V and 4 bases from J, the junction kept 5 bases outside the gene matches. This CDR3 is CASSQGDAYGYTF. CDR3 coding DNA: TGTGCCAGCAGCCAGGGGGACGCCTATGGCTACACCTTC.

The gene calls are TRBV9 and TRBJ2-2; 8 nucleotides align to TRBD2. Germline trimming cut 6 bases from V and 3 bases from J; bases unmatched to any gene: 10. This CDR3 comprises 16 residues. Per the germline V gene, CDR1 is SGDLS and CDR2 is YYNGEE. The CDR3 protein is CASTGVAGTYTGELFF. The DNA for the CDR3 is TGTGCCAGCACCGGGGTAGCGGGGACCTACACCGGGGAGCTGTTTTTT.

The V and J genes are TRBV7-8 and TRBJ1-1; 7 bases are shared with TRBD1. The CDR3 is made up of 15 amino acids. Germline V gene sequence: CDR1 SGHVS, CDR2 FQNEAQ. Trimming took 3 bases from V and 4 from J; bases not matched to a gene: 8. This chain's CDR3 is CASSFPDRALTEAFF. The CDR3 DNA follows: TGTGCCAGCAGCTTTCCAGACAGGGCCCTCACTGAAGCTTTCTTT.

This clonotype was counted at least ten times. The chain employs TRBV20-1 and TRBJ2-7, with TRBD2 matching over 12 bases. The germline V gene encodes CDR1 DFQATT and CDR2 SNEGSKA (reference sequence). J lost 9 bases, V lost 5 bases, and 8 bases had no gene match. This CDR3 region has 13 residues. In DNA, the CDR3 is TGCAGTGCTCCTGGACTAGCGGGATGGGGGCAGTACTTC. This gives the protein CSAPGLAGWGQYF.

This clonotype was detected many times. The V gene is TRBV7-2, the J gene TRBJ2-1; TRBD2 matches at 13 bases. Germline assignment: CDR1 SGHTA and CDR2 FQGNSA. The CDR3 has 17 residues. The V gene end was trimmed by 4 bases and the J gene end by 3 bases; junction bases not matched to a gene: 6. This CDR3 reads CASSSGLAGVFYNEQFF. The DNA of the CDR3 is TGTGCCAGCAGCTCCGGACTAGCGGGAGTGTTCTACAATGAGCAGTTCTTC.

This clonotype showed up many times. The J gene is TRBJ1-2, the V gene TRBV28; TRBD1 is a possible D gene (5 bases). V dropped 3 bases and J dropped 6 bases, with 8 bases sitting between them. The germline CDR1 and CDR2 sequences are MDHEN and SYDVKM. The CDR3 extends over 12 amino acids. The CDR3 sequence: CASSFGRDGYTF. The CDR3, as DNA: TGTGCCAGCAGTTTCGGCAGGGATGGCTACACCTTC.

There are many counts of this clonotype. J is TRBJ2-5 and V is TRBV20-1; 9 nucleotides agree with TRBD2. V shed 5 bases, J shed 1 base, and the junction held 5 bases outside the gene matches. CDR3 length: 14 amino acids. Looked up from germline, CDR1 is DFQATT and CDR2 is SNEGSKA (reference sequence). DNA for the CDR3: TGCAGTGCTCCCCCGGGACTAGCCCAAGAGACCCAGTACTTC. Its protein product is CSAPPGLAQETQYF.

The table lists this clonotype with many counts. V is TRBV5-1 and J is TRBJ1-2; no reliable D call. Trimming cost V 2 bases and J 7 bases, with 15 bases left between them. CDR1 SGHRS and CDR2 YFSETQ come from the germline V gene. This CDR3 has 14 residues. The CDR3 bases are TGCGCCAGCAGCTTCGGAGATAAGAGTGGTGGCTACACCTTC. It codes for CASSFGDKSGGYTF.

The rearrangement uses TRBV7-9 and TRBJ2-5, with D possibly matching TRBD1 (6 bases). This CDR3 has 15 amino acids. Germline V gene lookup returns CDR1 SEHNR and CDR2 FQNEAQ (reference sequence). V was cut by 9 bases and J by 2 bases, with 19 bases left in between. CDR3 DNA sequence: TGTGCCAGTTGTACAGGGCTCTTACAACAAGAGACCCAGTACTTC. This gives the protein CASCTGLLQQETQYF.

V is TRBV3-1 and J is TRBJ2-7; TRBD2 matches 8 bases. CDR3 length: 20 residues. Trimming at V came to 0 bases and at J to 2 bases, leaving 18 bases not matched to a gene. Germline lookup yields CDR1 LGHDT and CDR2 YNNKEL (reference sequence). Written as DNA, the CDR3 is TGTGCCAGCAGCCAAGATCTCAAACTAGCGGAAAATAGGACTCCCTACGAGCAGTACTTC. This codes for CASSQDLKLAENRTPYEQYF.

At least ten counts were recorded for this clonotype. This chain links TRBV18 with TRBJ2-4; possible D gene TRBD2, 5 bases. Trimming took off 3 bases at V and 0 bases at J, with 12 bases between the two ends. CDR1 and CDR2 from the germline V gene are KGHSH and LQKENI. This CDR3 has 16 residues. DNA for the CDR3: TGTGCCAGCTCACCCCGGGGAGAACTAGCCAAAAACATTCAGTACTTC. Amino acids: CASSPRGELAKNIQYF.

The table lists this clonotype with many counts. The chain uses TRBV28 and TRBJ2-7; D gene unclear. Germline CDR1 is MDHEN and CDR2 is SYDVKM. V lost 3 bases, J lost 5 bases, and 8 bases lay in between. This CDR3 comprises 12 residues. CDR3 nucleotide sequence: TGTGCCAGCAGTTTTCAGTGGGACGAGCAGTACTTC. It yields the protein CASSFQWDEQYF.

Comment on this clonotype: Mismatch with germline at one junction end may stem from a read error. V and J are TRBV28 and TRBJ2-7; D is possibly TRBD2 (6 bases). The CDR3 spans 13 residues. Germline CDR1 is MDHEN and CDR2 is SYDVKM. The DNA for the CDR3 is TGTGCCAGCACAGGCGGGAACTCCTACGGGCAGTACTTC. Residues: CASTGGNSYGQYF. The full variable domain, in which reference TRBV28 and TRBJ2-7 provide the parts outside the CDR3, is DVKVTQSSRYLVKRTGEKVFLECVQDMDHENMFWYRQDPGLGLRLIYFSYDVKMKEKGDIPEGYSVSREKKERFSLILESASTNQTSMYLCASTGGNSYGQYFGPGTRLTVT.

The sample holds many counts of this clonotype. The rearrangement uses TRBV12-3 or TRBV12-4 and TRBJ2-7; 12 bases agree with TRBD2. After removal of 6 bases from V and 5 bases from J, the junction contained 2 bases not matched to a gene. CDR3 length: 13 amino acids. This CDR3 is CASRTSGRHEQYF. The CDR3 DNA is TGTGCCAGCAGAACTAGCGGGAGGCACGAGCAGTACTTC.

In this sample, this clonotype turned up many times. This chain connects TRBV7-9 to TRBJ2-3, with D unresolved. Germline loops: CDR1 SEHNR, CDR2 FQNEAQ (reference sequence). The CDR3 has 15 residues. V was cut by 1 base and J by 3 bases, with 11 bases left in between. In DNA form, the CDR3 reads TGTGCCAGCAGCTTAGAGGGTATAGGGACAGATACGCAGTATTTT. This translates into CASSLEGIGTDTQYF.

The sample holds a few counts of this clonotype. This chain joins TRBV19 and TRBJ1-5; D is undetermined. Trimming took off 3 bases at V and 0 bases at J, with 6 bases between the two ends. From germline, CDR1 is LNHDA and CDR2 SQIVND (reference sequence). The CDR3 length is 14 residues. CDR3 region: CASSMTYSNQPQHF. The CDR3 nucleotides read TGTGCCAGTAGTATGACTTATAGCAATCAGCCCCAGCATTTT.

This clonotype showed up just a few times. The chain has TRBV7-2 and TRBJ1-5, with D unresolved. CDR1 SGHTA and CDR2 FQGNSA come from the germline V gene. V was shortened by 2 bases and J by 3 bases, with 8 bases between the two germline ends. CDR3 length: 14 amino acids. This chain's CDR3 is CASSLPALNQPQHF. The CDR3 DNA reads as TGTGCCAGCAGCTTACCGGCTCTCAATCAGCCCCAGCATTTT.

The chain joins TRBV3-1 to TRBJ2-1; D perhaps matches TRBD2 (6 bases). The germline V and J ends were trimmed by 0 bases and 4 bases, with 13 bases remaining between them. This CDR3 is 16 amino acids long. Germline CDR1 and CDR2: LGHDT and YNNKEL (reference sequence). The CDR3: CASSQDEGLHYNEQFF. Written as DNA, the CDR3 is TGTGCCAGCAGCCAAGATGAGGGACTTCATTACAATGAGCAGTTCTTC.

This clonotype was counted ten times or more. CDR3 residues: CASSPSISYEQYF. The CDR3 DNA reads TGTGCCAGCAGCCCATCAATCTCCTACGAGCAGTACTTC. The chain has TRBV11-2 and TRBJ2-7; the D is unclear. The CDR3 covers 13 residues. Germline V gene data show CDR1 as SGHAT and CDR2 as FQNNGV. V gave up 5 bases and J gave up 0 bases, with 8 bases separating them.

Only a few counts were recorded for this clonotype. The chain carries TRBV9 and TRBJ2-1; a weak D match, TRBD1 (5 bases). The CDR3 consists of 16 residues. The V end was cut by 5 bases, the J end by 4 bases, with 19 bases between. Germline V lookup: CDR1 SGDLS, CDR2 YYNGEE. DNA of the CDR3: TGTGCCAGCAGTCCTCCCAGGGTCGGAATTTACAATGAGCAGTTCTTC. Amino acid sequence: CASSPPRVGIYNEQFF.